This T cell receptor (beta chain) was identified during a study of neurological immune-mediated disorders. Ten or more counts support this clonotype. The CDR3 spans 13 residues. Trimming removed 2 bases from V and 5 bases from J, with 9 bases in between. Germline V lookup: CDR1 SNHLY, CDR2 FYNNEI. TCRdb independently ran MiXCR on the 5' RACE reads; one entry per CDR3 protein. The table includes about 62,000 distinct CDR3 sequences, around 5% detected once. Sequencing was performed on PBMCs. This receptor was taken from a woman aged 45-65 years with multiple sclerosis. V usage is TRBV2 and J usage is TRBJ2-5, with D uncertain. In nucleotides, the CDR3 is TGTGCCAGCAGTGAATATCGTTTGGAGACCCAGTACTTC. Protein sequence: CASSEYRLETQYF.